This T cell receptor (beta chain) was recorded in a study of Graves' ophthalmopathy and Graves' hyperthyroidism. There are 15 residues in the CDR3. Per the germline V gene, CDR1 is SEHNR and CDR2 is FQNEAQ (reference sequence). Trimming pared 3 bases from V and 3 bases from J, leaving 14 bases between. Amplification of the TCR beta CDR3 regions used RNA transcripts (as template). Second-round multiplex PCR came after a first-round RT-PCR that employed HTBI primers. TCRdb re-called the multiplex PCR reads with MiXCR, one entry per CDR3 protein. The profile covers around 1.1 million distinct CDR3 sequences, with roughly two fifths appearing a single time and 11% taken by the ten largest. Diagnosis used clinical symptoms, serum thyroxine, TRAb, thyroid ultrasound and orbital computed tomography.

The chain employs TRBV7-9 and TRBJ1-1; TRBD1 might be the D (5 bases). Sample: peripheral blood or thyroid tissue (not recorded which). The receptor's source is an adult man with Graves' hyperthyroidism. CDR3 sequence (DNA): TGTGCCAGCAGCTTGGGAGGGGTTGGGGACACTGAAGCTTTCTTT. Translated: CASSLGGVGDTEAFF.